A single sample gave rise to the 24 T cell receptor beta chains below, sequenced in a study of CD8 T cells in Susac syndrome. Random hexamers were used to reverse transcribe an amount of about 0.45 to 1 ug RNA. TCRdb reprocessed the immunoSEQ multiplex PCR reads with MiXCR, giving one entry per CDR3 protein. This table holds 400,000 or so distinct CDR3 sequences, more than 70% found once. Source material: CD8+ T cells from PBMCs. These receptors were taken from a human donor with multiple sclerosis.

The V and J genes are TRBV4-1 and TRBJ1-1; D possibly corresponds to TRBD1 (5 bases). Trimming took off 4 bases at V and 6 bases at J, with 12 bases between the two ends. Germline loops: CDR1 MGHRA, CDR2 YSYEKL. This CDR3 is built from 13 residues. The CDR3 DNA reads TGCGCCAGCAGCCTTAGACAGCGCGCTGAAGCTTTCTTT. Amino acids: CASSLRQRAEAFF.

V and J are TRBV20-1 and TRBJ2-4; tentatively, D is TRBD2 (5 bases). Per the germline V gene, CDR1 is DFQATT and CDR2 is SNEGSKA (reference sequence). Trimming took 1 base from V and 0 from J, leaving 7 bases between them. This CDR3 contains 14 residues. Written as DNA, the CDR3 is TGCAGTGCTAGAGGGAGGTTAGCCAAAAACATTCAGTACTTC. It is translated as CSARGRLAKNIQYF.

The chain has TRBV28 and TRBJ1-1; 10 bases fit TRBD1. Germline V lookup: CDR1 MDHEN, CDR2 SYDVKM. This CDR3 region has 17 residues. V lost 3 bases to trimming and J lost 0 bases; unmatched junction nucleotides: 7. This CDR3 is CASSLRQGARVNTEAFF. The DNA of the CDR3 is TGTGCCAGCAGTTTGCGACAGGGGGCAAGGGTGAACACTGAAGCTTTCTTT.

The genes are TRBV6-1 and TRBJ2-5, with D possibly matching TRBD2 (8 bases). There are 17 residues in the CDR3. In germline, CDR1 is MNHNS, CDR2 SASEGT. V gave up 6 bases and J gave up 1 base, with 21 bases separating them. CDR3 region: CASSFQGVAGFQETQYF. In DNA form, the CDR3 reads TGTGCCAGCAGCTTCCAGGGGGTAGCGGGGTTCCAAGAGACCCAGTACTTC.

CDR3 loop: CASSVDDRGLAGDIGDTQYF. The CDR3 DNA reads TGTGCCAGCAGCGTAGACGACCGGGGACTAGCGGGAGATATCGGAGATACGCAGTATTTT. V is TRBV9 and J is TRBJ2-3, with 14 positions matching TRBD2. V shed 0 bases, J shed 5 bases, and the junction held 14 bases outside the gene matches. The CDR3 spans 20 residues. Germline values: CDR1 SGDLS, CDR2 YYNGEE.

J is TRBJ2-3 and V is TRBV7-9; D gene ambiguous. The germline CDR1 and CDR2 sequences are SEHNR and FQNEAQ (reference sequence). CDR3 length: 16 amino acids. V was pared by 1 base and J by 5 bases, with 16 bases between. The CDR3 loop reads CASSLGFRATGDTQYF. CDR3 in DNA: TGTGCCAGCAGCTTAGGCTTCCGGGCCACTGGAGATACGCAGTATTTT.

The genes are TRBV24-1 and TRBJ2-7, with a possible D match to TRBD2 (5 bases). CDR1 is KGHDR and CDR2 is SFDVKD in the germline V gene. The germline V and J ends were trimmed by 10 bases and 3 bases, with 24 bases remaining between them. CDR3 size: 16 residues. CDR3 coding DNA: TGTGCCACGAACTTCGGGGTCACCCCTAAGGACTACGAGCAGTACTTC. It encodes CATNFGVTPKDYEQYF.

The J gene is TRBJ1-2, the V gene TRBV30, with D possibly being TRBD1 (5 bases). Trimming removed 4 bases from V and 7 bases from J, with 19 bases in between. Germline CDR1 and CDR2: GTSNPN and SVGIG (reference sequence). The CDR3 covers 14 residues. The CDR3 spells CAWTAGGTTSGYTF. The CDR3 bases are TGTGCCTGGACCGCGGGGGGAACGACGTCTGGCTACACCTTC.

V usage is TRBV6-1 and J usage is TRBJ2-3; maybe TRBD1 (6 bases). The CDR3 runs 14 residues. Germline V gives CDR1 MNHNS, CDR2 SASEGT. Trimming stripped 6 bases from V and 2 bases from J, with 12 bases between. This chain's CDR3 is CASRSTGYTDTQYF. In nucleotides, the CDR3 is TGTGCCAGCAGATCGACAGGCTACACAGATACGCAGTATTTT.

J is TRBJ2-2 and V is TRBV29-1; D not resolved. There are 11 residues in the CDR3. Germline CDR1 SQVTM, CDR2 ANQGSEA. V was trimmed by 2 bases and J by 5 bases, leaving 3 bases between them. This chain's CDR3 is CSVERTGELFF. Here the CDR3 DNA reads TGCAGCGTTGAACGGACCGGGGAGCTGTTTTTT.

This clonotype was seen once. The chain uses TRBV7-9 and TRBJ1-1, with 8 bases lining up with TRBD1. Germline CDR1 is SEHNR and CDR2 is FQNEAQ (reference sequence). V shed 0 bases, J shed 10 bases, and the junction held 16 bases outside the gene matches. The CDR3 covers 17 residues. The CDR3 here is CASSLAGTGPTLLRAFF. The CDR3 DNA reads as TGTGCCAGCAGCTTAGCTGGGACAGGCCCCACCCTTTTACGAGCTTTCTTT.

The V call is TRBV7-9, the J call TRBJ1-6; no clear D. Germline V lookup: CDR1 SEHNR, CDR2 FQNEAQ (reference sequence). V shed 0 bases and J shed 5 bases, with 11 bases lying between them. This CDR3 comprises 16 residues. The CDR3 sequence: CASSLASPRHNSPLHF. Written as DNA, the CDR3 is TGTGCCAGCAGCTTAGCGTCCCCTAGGCATAATTCACCCCTCCACTTT.

This chain joins TRBV28 and TRBJ2-3; D remains ambiguous. Germline-derived CDR1 and CDR2 are MDHEN and SYDVKM. V was shortened by 1 base and J by 6 bases, with 8 bases between the two germline ends. The CDR3 sequence is 13 residues long. CDR3 bases: TGTGCCAGCAGTTTATATCACGGGGATACGCAGTATTTT. Translation gives CASSLYHGDTQYF.

CDR3 sequence (DNA): TGTGCCAGCAGCAATGACCCCATGGGCCCTGAAGCTTTCTTT. It is translated as CASSNDPMGPEAFF. The chain combines TRBV11-1 with TRBJ1-1; D gene ambiguous. With 5 bases removed from V and 6 bases from J, the gap between germline ends came to 16 bases. CDR3 length: 14 residues. Germline-derived CDR1 and CDR2 are SGHAT and FQDESV (reference sequence).

This sequence joins TRBV2 and TRBJ2-6; D gene ambiguous. V was clipped by 3 bases and J by 15 bases, with 6 bases between them. This CDR3 region has 10 residues. Germline lookup yields CDR1 SNHLY and CDR2 FYNNEI. CDR3 in amino acids: CASSDSGLTF. The CDR3 region has the DNA TGTGCCAGCAGTGATTCGGGCCTGACTTTC.

The V gene is TRBV27, the J gene TRBJ2-7; 13 bases match TRBD2. The CDR3 loop spans 14 amino acids. V lost 6 bases to trimming and J lost 10 bases; unmatched junction nucleotides: 9. CDR1 is MNHEY and CDR2 is SMNVEV in the germline V gene (reference sequence). DNA for the CDR3: TGTGCCAGCAGCCCAGGACTAGCGGGAGATGCTCAGTACTTC. Translation: CASSPGLAGDAQYF.

This clonotype was detected only once. The chain uses TRBV28 and TRBJ1-1; D gene unclear. CDR1 is MDHEN and CDR2 is SYDVKM in the germline V gene. The CDR3 runs 14 residues. V lost 2 bases and J lost 3, with 10 bases in between. The CDR3 region has the DNA TGTGCCAGCAGTTTAAGGGCTACGGACACTGAAGCTTTCTTT. Its protein product is CASSLRATDTEAFF.

This clonotype was picked up a small number of times. V usage is TRBV4-1 and J usage is TRBJ2-1, with D perhaps TRBD1 (6 bases). Germline-derived CDR1 and CDR2 are MGHRA and YSYEKL. There are 16 residues in the CDR3. The V gene lost 1 base and the J gene lost 2 bases, with 12 bases spanning the gap. The CDR3 is CASSQVIQGAYNEQFF. The CDR3 DNA is TGCGCCAGCAGCCAAGTAATACAGGGAGCCTACAATGAGCAGTTCTTC.

This clonotype was detected once. V gene TRBV27 combines with J gene TRBJ2-2, with 8 bases that match TRBD1. The CDR3 is 18 amino acids. The V segment lost 1 base and the J segment 4 bases; nucleotides outside the gene matches: 11. The germline CDR1 and CDR2 sequences are MNHEY and SMNVEV (reference sequence). The CDR3 sequence is CASSLFGTGGESTGELFF. In nucleotides, the CDR3 is TGTGCCAGCAGTTTATTTGGGACAGGCGGAGAATCCACCGGGGAGCTGTTTTTT.

This chain joins TRBV28 and TRBJ2-3; D is uncertain. V lost 3 bases and J 6 bases, leaving 16 bases between the germline ends. The CDR3 totals 15 residues. From germline, CDR1 is MDHEN and CDR2 SYDVKM. DNA of the CDR3: TGTGCCAGCAGTTTGGGGTCCTGGAAAGGGGATACGCAGTATTTT. It codes for CASSLGSWKGDTQYF.

This clonotype has a handful of counts. The chain recombines TRBV6-1 with TRBJ2-6; unclear D gene. With 2 bases removed from V and 1 base from J, the gap between germline ends came to 3 bases. The CDR3 spans 14 residues. From germline, CDR1 is MNHNS and CDR2 SASEGT. The CDR3 DNA reads TGTGCCAGCAGTGAACTATCTGGGGCCAACGTCCTGACTTTC. Protein sequence: CASSELSGANVLTF.

The chain carries TRBV6-6 and TRBJ2-7, with TRBD1 as a possible D gene (6 bases). Trimming stripped 2 bases from V and 3 bases from J, with 14 bases between. The germline V gene encodes CDR1 MNHNY and CDR2 SVGAGI (reference sequence). The CDR3 runs to 15 residues. The CDR3 loop is CASSYETDRSYEQYF. Written as DNA, the CDR3 is TGTGCCAGCAGTTACGAAACGGACAGAAGCTACGAGCAGTACTTC.

V gene TRBV7-9 combines with J gene TRBJ2-7, with 8 bases fitting TRBD2. Germline values: CDR1 SEHNR, CDR2 FQNEAQ (reference sequence). This CDR3 spans 18 amino acids. Germline trimming cut 4 bases from V and 2 bases from J; bases unmatched to any gene: 16. The CDR3 here is CASSYGGSTGGPPYEQYF. The CDR3 coding sequence is TGTGCCAGCAGCTACGGAGGTTCAACGGGAGGGCCTCCCTACGAGCAGTACTTC.

The V call is TRBV2, the J call TRBJ2-1, with 12 bases that match TRBD2. Trimming took 3 bases from V and 10 from J; bases not matched to a gene: 4. The CDR3 has 14 amino acids. Per the germline V gene, CDR1 is SNHLY and CDR2 is FYNNEI. The CDR3: CASSEASGGGEQFF. CDR3 in DNA: TGTGCCAGCAGTGAGGCTAGCGGGGGGGGAGAGCAGTTCTTC.